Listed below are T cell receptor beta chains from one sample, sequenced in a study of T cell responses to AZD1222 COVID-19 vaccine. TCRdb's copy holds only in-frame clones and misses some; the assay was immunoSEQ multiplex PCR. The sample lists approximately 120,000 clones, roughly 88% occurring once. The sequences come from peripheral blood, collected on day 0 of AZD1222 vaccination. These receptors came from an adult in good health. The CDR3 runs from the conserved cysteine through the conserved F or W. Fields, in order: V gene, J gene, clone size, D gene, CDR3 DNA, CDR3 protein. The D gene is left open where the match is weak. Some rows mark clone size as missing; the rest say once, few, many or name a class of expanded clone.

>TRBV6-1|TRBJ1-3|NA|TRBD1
TGTGCCAGCAGTGAACAGGGGGGACGCTCTGGAAACACCATATATTTT
CASSEQGGRSGNTIYF
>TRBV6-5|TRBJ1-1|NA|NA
TGTGCCAGCAGAAAGGACATTCCAAACACTGAAGCTTTCTTT
CASRKDIPNTEAFF
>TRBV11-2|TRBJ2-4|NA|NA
TGTGCCAGCAGCTTCGCAGGCATTCAGTACTTC
CASSFAGIQYF
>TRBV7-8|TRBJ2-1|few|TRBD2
TGTGCCAGCACCCCTACTATCGCGGGAGAGTCCTACAATGAGCAGTTCTTC
CASTPTIAGESYNEQFF
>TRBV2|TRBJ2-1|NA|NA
TGTGCCAGCAGTGATGGCAGGAGAGTCTCCTACAATGAGCAGTTCTTC
CASSDGRRVSYNEQFF
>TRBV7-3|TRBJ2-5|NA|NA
TGTGCCAGCAGCTTAAGACGGATACCAAGTGAGACCCAGTACTTC
CASSLRRIPSETQYF
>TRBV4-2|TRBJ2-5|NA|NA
TGTGCCAGCAGCCAAGATAGTAGTCGGGCATCCCCGGAGACCCAGTACTTC
CASSQDSSRASPETQYF
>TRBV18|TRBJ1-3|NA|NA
TGTGCCAGCTCACAACTAGACTCTGGAAACACCATATATTTT
CASSQLDSGNTIYF
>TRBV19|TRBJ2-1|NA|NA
TGTGCCAGTAGTATGGGACACTACAATGAGCAGTTCTTC
CASSMGHYNEQFF
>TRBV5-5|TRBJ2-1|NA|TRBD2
TGTGCCAGCAGCTTGCCCTCCTTAGCGGGAGGATCAAATGAGCAGTTCTTC
CASSLPSLAGGSNEQFF
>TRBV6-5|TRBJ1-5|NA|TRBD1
TGTGCCAGCCGGCGTGCAGGGGGCCAGCCCCAGCATTTT
CASRRAGGQPQHF
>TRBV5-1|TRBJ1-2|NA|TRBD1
TGCGCCAGCAGCTTGACCGCAGGGGGGGATGGCTACACCTTC
CASSLTAGGDGYTF
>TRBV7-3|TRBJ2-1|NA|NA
TGTGCCAGCAGCTTAACTTCCCAGGGGGGCAATGAGCAGTTCTTC
CASSLTSQGGNEQFF
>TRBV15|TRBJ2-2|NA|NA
TGTGCCACCAGCACACGCGCCGGGGAGCTGTTTTTT
CATSTRAGELFF
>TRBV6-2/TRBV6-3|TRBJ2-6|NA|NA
TGTGCCAGCAGTTATCAGAGGGGGGGAGGAGGGTCCTCTGGGGCCAACGTCCTGACTTTC
CASSYQRGGGGSSGANVLTF
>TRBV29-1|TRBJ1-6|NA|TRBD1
TGCAGCGTCATGACAGGGGCTAATTCACCCCTCCACTTT
CSVMTGANSPLHF
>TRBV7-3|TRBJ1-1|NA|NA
TGTGCCAGCAGCCCGACAGGAAGGGATACTGAAGCTTTCTTT
CASSPTGRDTEAFF
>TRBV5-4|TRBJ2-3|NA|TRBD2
TGTGCCAGCAGCTCGGCTGGGCGGGGGGCCTCGGATACGCAGTATTTT
CASSSAGRGASDTQYF
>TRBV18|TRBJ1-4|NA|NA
TGTGCCAGCCCCCGGGTTAATGAAAAACTGTTTTTT
CASPRVNEKLFF
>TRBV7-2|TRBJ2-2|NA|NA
TGTGCCAGCAGCTTAGTCCGGGGGGCCAGTTTCGGGGAGCTGTTTTTT
CASSLVRGASFGELFF
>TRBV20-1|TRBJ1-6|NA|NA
TGCAGTGCTAGTTGGGGGCAGATCGATTCACCCCTCCACTTT
CSASWGQIDSPLHF
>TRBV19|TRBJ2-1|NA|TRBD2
TGTGCCAGTAGTACCAGCGGGATGGCCTACAATGAGCAGTTCTTC
CASSTSGMAYNEQFF
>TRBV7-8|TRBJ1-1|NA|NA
TGTGCCAGCAGCTTATTGGGGCAGGGGCCCTTGAACACTGAAGCTTTCTTT
CASSLLGQGPLNTEAFF
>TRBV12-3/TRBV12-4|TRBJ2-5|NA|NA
TGTGCCAGCAGAGAACTATCCCAGGGGACCCAGTACTTC
CASRELSQGTQYF
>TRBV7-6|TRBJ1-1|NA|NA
TGTGCCAGCAGCTTAGGTTCCCTCATGAACACTGAAGCTTTCTTT
CASSLGSLMNTEAFF
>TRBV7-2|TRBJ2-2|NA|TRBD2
TGTGCCAGCAGCCGTATAGCGGGTACCGGGGAGCTGTTTTTT
CASSRIAGTGELFF
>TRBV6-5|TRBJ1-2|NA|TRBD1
TGTGCCAGCAGACCTACAGGGGCGGGGGGCTACACCTTC
CASRPTGAGGYTF
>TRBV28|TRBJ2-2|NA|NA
TGTGCCAGCAATATCCTCGGGACACTCAACACCGGGGAGCTGTTTTTT
CASNILGTLNTGELFF
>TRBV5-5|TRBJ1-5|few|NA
TGTGCCAGCAGCTTGGTGCTGGGACAAAGTCAGCCCCAGCATTTT
CASSLVLGQSQPQHF
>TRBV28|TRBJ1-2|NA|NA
TGTGCCAGCAGATACGGGCCCCTCTATGGCTACACCTTC
CASRYGPLYGYTF
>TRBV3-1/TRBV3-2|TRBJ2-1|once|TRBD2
TGTGCCAGCAGCCAAGATCCGCTAGCGGGAGGTTATGAGCAGTTCTTC
CASSQDPLAGGYEQFF